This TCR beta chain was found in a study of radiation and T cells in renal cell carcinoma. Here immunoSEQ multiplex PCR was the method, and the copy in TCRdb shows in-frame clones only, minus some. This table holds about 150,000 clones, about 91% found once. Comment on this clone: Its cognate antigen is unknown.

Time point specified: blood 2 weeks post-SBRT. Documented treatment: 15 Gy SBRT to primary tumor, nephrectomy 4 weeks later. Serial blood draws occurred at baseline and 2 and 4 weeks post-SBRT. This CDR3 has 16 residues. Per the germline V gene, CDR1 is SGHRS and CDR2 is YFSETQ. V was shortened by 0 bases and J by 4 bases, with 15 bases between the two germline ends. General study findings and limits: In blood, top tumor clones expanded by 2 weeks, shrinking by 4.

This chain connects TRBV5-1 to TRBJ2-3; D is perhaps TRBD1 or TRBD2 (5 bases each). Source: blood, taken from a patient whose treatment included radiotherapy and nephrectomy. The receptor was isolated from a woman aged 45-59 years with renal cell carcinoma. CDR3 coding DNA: TGCGCCAGCAGCTTGGAAGGCAGGGACCGGGCAGATACGCAGTATTTT. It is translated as CASSLEGRDRADTQYF.